Presented here are 31 T cell receptor beta chains from one specimen sequenced in a study of blood T cell repertoires in COVID-19. The table came from immunoSEQ multiplex PCR; TCRdb's copy has only in-frame clones and leaves some out. The repertoire includes 200,000 to 250,000 clones, around 80% of them detected once, and 15% to 20% sits in the top ten. The sample taken for sequencing was peripheral blood. The origin of the receptors is a man aged 25 to 45 with active or convalescent COVID-19.

V usage is TRBV6-2 or TRBV6-3 and J usage is TRBJ1-5; tentative D call: TRBD1 (6 bases). Trimming removed 5 bases from V and 4 bases from J, with 12 bases in between. CDR1 MNHEY and CDR2 SVGEGT come from the germline V gene. The CDR3 extends over 14 amino acids. The CDR3 loop reads CASSMGHLNQPQHF. The CDR3 nucleotides are TGTGCCAGCAGTATGGGACACCTAAATCAGCCCCAGCATTTT.

The chain recombines TRBV5-1 with TRBJ2-7; the match to TRBD1 covers 7 bases. The CDR3 is 14 amino acids. Germline V gives CDR1 SGHRS, CDR2 YFSETQ. V shed 4 bases, J shed 6 bases, and the junction held 10 bases outside the gene matches. CDR3 nucleotide sequence: TGCGCCAGCAGCGCGACAGGGTTCGTCATCGAGCAGTACTTC. Residues: CASSATGFVIEQYF.

The chain combines TRBV19 with TRBJ2-3; perhaps TRBD1 as D (5 bases). The ends were cut back, 3 bases at V and 2 bases at J, with 9 bases in the middle. The V gene's germline CDR1 is LNHDA and CDR2 SQIVND (reference sequence). This CDR3 is built from 14 residues. CDR3 in amino acids: CASSIWGPTDTQYF. The CDR3 nucleotides are TGTGCCAGTAGTATTTGGGGCCCCACAGATACGCAGTATTTT.

The chain combines TRBV6-5 with TRBJ2-3, with 7 bases aligning to TRBD2. V shed 6 bases, J shed 6 bases, and the junction held 6 bases outside the gene matches. Germline V gene data show CDR1 as MNHEY and CDR2 as SVGAGI. CDR3 length equals 13 residues. CDR3 bases: TGTGCCAGCAGCCTTTCACTAGCGGATACGCAGTATTTT. The encoded protein is CASSLSLADTQYF.

The V gene is TRBV6-5, the J gene TRBJ2-7, with a tentative D call TRBD1 (6 bases). From germline, CDR1 is MNHEY and CDR2 SVGAGI. V shed 4 bases and J shed 2 bases, with 9 bases lying between them. This CDR3 has 13 residues. CDR3 in amino acids: CASSLGQTYEQYF. Written as DNA, the CDR3 is TGTGCCAGCAGTTTGGGACAAACCTACGAGCAGTACTTC.

The CDR3 nucleotides are TGTGCCAGCTCACCCGGGACAGGGGCGATCCCCACAGATACGCAGTATTTT. Translated: CASSPGTGAIPTDTQYF. The V and J genes are TRBV18 and TRBJ2-3; 10 bases fit TRBD1. The CDR3 consists of 17 residues. The V gene's germline CDR1 is KGHSH and CDR2 LQKENI. V was pared by 3 bases and J by 2 bases, with 8 bases of the junction left unmatched.

In regard to this clone: Other DNA sequences from this sample encode an identical CDR3 as well. This chain links TRBV27 with TRBJ2-3; no clear D. This CDR3 contains 12 residues. V lost 5 bases to trimming and J lost 1 base, with 4 bases between them. Germline V gene lookup returns CDR1 MNHEY and CDR2 SMNVEV (reference sequence). DNA of the CDR3: TGTGCCAGCAGTCCTCGCACAGATACGCAGTATTTT. Translated, it gives CASSPRTDTQYF.

The CDR3: CASSKEQGITEAFF. CDR3 nucleotides: TGTGCCAGCAGCAAAGAACAGGGAATAACTGAAGCTTTCTTT. The chain uses TRBV21-1 and TRBJ1-1; the D call in the table, TRBD1, was not verified against the DNA. TRBV21-1 is a pseudogene locus. This CDR3 region has 14 residues.

The rearrangement uses TRBV5-5 and TRBJ2-5; perhaps TRBD1 as D (5 bases). Germline V gene lookup returns CDR1 SGHKS and CDR2 YYEKEE (reference sequence). V was cut by 2 bases and J by 2 bases, with 10 bases left in between. This CDR3 has 14 amino acids. CDR3 nucleotide sequence: TGTGCCAGCAGCTTCCAGGGTCCTCAAGAGACCCAGTACTTC. This sequence encodes CASSFQGPQETQYF.

The V gene is TRBV5-1, the J gene TRBJ2-3; D is ambiguous. This CDR3 is built from 15 residues. V was clipped by 2 bases and J by 0 bases, with 10 bases between them. The germline gives CDR1 SGHRS, CDR2 YFSETQ. The DNA for the CDR3 is TGCGCCAGCAGCTTTTACAGACCTAGCACAGATACGCAGTATTTT. Translation gives CASSFYRPSTDTQYF.

This sequence joins TRBV21-1 and TRBJ1-2. TRBV21-1 is a pseudogene segment. The CDR3 runs to 14 residues. The CDR3 spells CASSKGGANYGYTF. CDR3 nucleotides: TGTGCCAGCAGCAAGGGAGGGGCTAACTATGGCTACACCTTC.

J is TRBJ2-2 and V is TRBV27; the D gene is possibly TRBD2 (6 bases). Looked up from germline, CDR1 is MNHEY and CDR2 is SMNVEV (reference sequence). The CDR3 totals 15 residues. Trimming took 1 base from V and 4 from J, leaving 10 bases between them. The CDR3 region has the DNA TGTGCCAGCAGTTTATTGGGGGGAGGCACCGGGGAGCTGTTTTTT. It translates to CASSLLGGGTGELFF.

V and J are TRBV4-2 and TRBJ1-5; D is unclear. CDR3 size: 12 residues. Germline-derived CDR1 and CDR2 are LGHNA and YNFKEQ. V dropped 4 bases and J dropped 6 bases, with 7 bases sitting between them. The CDR3 nucleotides read TGTGCCAGCAGCCCCGGCGGTCAGCCCCAGCATTTT. Translating gives CASSPGGQPQHF.

This chain links TRBV11-1 with TRBJ2-1, with 7 positions matching TRBD2. The CDR3 runs 16 residues. V shed 4 bases and J 9 bases; nucleotides not matched to a gene: 15. Per the germline V gene, CDR1 is SGHAT and CDR2 is FQDESV (reference sequence). The CDR3 bases are TGTGCCAGCAGCTCCCGGATGGCGGGAGAGACCGGTGAGCAGTTCTTC. It yields the protein CASSSRMAGETGEQFF. Full variable domain (outside the CDR3, taken from reference TRBV11-1 and TRBJ2-1): EAEVAQSPRYKITEKSQAVAFWCDPISGHATLYWYRQILGQGPELLVQFQDESVVDDSQLPKDRFSAERLKGVDSTLKIQPAELGDSAMYLCASSSRMAGETGEQFFGPGTRLTVL.

This clone was detected a few times. The chain combines TRBV28 with TRBJ2-2; TRBD2 is a possible D gene (6 bases). Trimming shortened V by 2 bases and J by 1 base, and 8 bases separated the two germline ends. Germline V gene lookup returns CDR1 MDHEN and CDR2 SYDVKM. The CDR3 extends over 15 amino acids. The chain's CDR3 is CASSLGTVNTGELFF. The CDR3, as DNA: TGTGCCAGCAGTTTAGGGACTGTGAACACCGGGGAGCTGTTTTTT.

The chain carries TRBV7-2 and TRBJ2-7, with 10 bases lining up with TRBD2. The CDR3 covers 15 residues. Germline trimming cut 3 bases from V and 3 bases from J; bases unmatched to any gene: 5. The germline gives CDR1 SGHTA, CDR2 FQGNSA. The CDR3 loop reads CASSFSSGGNYEQYF. CDR3 DNA: TGTGCCAGCAGCTTTTCTAGCGGGGGTAACTACGAGCAGTACTTC.

The chain couples TRBV2 to TRBJ2-7; 11 bases fit TRBD2. The V and J ends lost 6 bases and 6 bases, in that order; junction bases with no gene match: 10. CDR3 size: 15 residues. Germline V CDR1 and CDR2: SNHLY, FYNNEI. The CDR3 is CASRSSSGRSREQYF. The DNA for the CDR3 is TGTGCCAGCAGAAGTTCTAGCGGGAGGAGTCGCGAGCAGTACTTC.

The chain is built from TRBV27 and TRBJ2-3; 7 nucleotides align to TRBD2. The CDR3 contains 14 residues. Per the germline V gene, CDR1 is MNHEY and CDR2 is SMNVEV (reference sequence). The J segment lost 3 bases and the V segment lost 3 bases, leaving 3 bases of the junction unmatched. The chain's CDR3 is CASSFWRETDTQYF. Here the CDR3 DNA reads TGTGCCAGCAGTTTTTGGCGGGAGACAGATACGCAGTATTTT.

CDR3 in DNA: TGTGCCAGCAGCCCCGCGGGGGTTGGGAGGGGAACCCAGTACTTC. It translates to CASSPAGVGRGTQYF. V gene TRBV7-2 combines with J gene TRBJ2-5, with 7 nucleotides matching TRBD2. J gave up 8 bases and V 5 bases, and 14 bases lay outside the gene matches. Germline V gene lookup returns CDR1 SGHTA and CDR2 FQGNSA. The CDR3 length is 15 residues.

The rearrangement joins TRBV5-3 to TRBJ1-2, with no clear D. TRBV5-3 is treated as an ORF (open reading frame) with a function not yet certain. V lost 4 bases, J lost 0 bases, and 25 bases lay in between. CDR3 size: 19 residues. CDR3: CARSGGRLGRTLANYGYTF. The CDR3 bases are TGTGCCAGAAGCGGAGGAAGATTGGGTCGGACGTTAGCTAACTATGGCTACACCTTC.

V usage is TRBV9 and J usage is TRBJ2-1; D possibly corresponds to TRBD1 (6 bases). V lost 3 bases and J 9 bases, leaving 13 bases between the germline ends. The CDR3 has 13 amino acids. CDR1 SGDLS and CDR2 YYNGEE come from the germline V gene. The CDR3 sequence: CASSGDTRGEQFF. The CDR3 DNA reads TGTGCCAGCAGCGGGGACACCCGCGGTGAGCAGTTCTTC.

This clone was counted a single time. J is TRBJ2-2 and V is TRBV23-1; possible D gene TRBD1, 5 bases. TRBV23-1 is an ORF; its function is uncertain. This CDR3 has 17 amino acids. Trimming took 3 bases from V and 1 from J, leaving 15 bases between them. In DNA, the CDR3 is TGCGCCAGCAGTCATCTCAGGGATGATGTGAACACCGGGGAGCTGTTTTTT. Translated, it gives CASSHLRDDVNTGELFF.

The chain carries TRBV12-5 and TRBJ2-1; 7 positions match TRBD2. The germline CDR1 and CDR2 sequences are LGHNT and FRNRAP. CDR3 size: 15 residues. Trimming took 5 bases from V and 0 from J; bases not matched to a gene: 4. The DNA for the CDR3 is TGTGCTAGTGGTGGGGGGGTTAGCTCCTACAATGAGCAGTTCTTC. Its protein is CASGGGVSSYNEQFF.

This clone was recorded once. The chain combines TRBV5-1 with TRBJ1-2; possible D gene TRBD1, 6 bases. The germline CDR1 and CDR2 sequences are SGHRS and YFSETQ. Trimming shortened V by 0 bases and J by 7 bases, and 19 bases separated the two germline ends. The CDR3 length is 16 residues. CDR3 sequence reads: CASSLEPLGTSAGYTF. The CDR3, as DNA: TGCGCCAGCAGCTTGGAACCACTCGGGACATCGGCTGGCTACACCTTC.

The chain combines TRBV30 with TRBJ1-2; D call uncertain. The CDR3 consists of 12 residues. V was cut by 4 bases and J by 2 bases, with 8 bases left in between. Germline V CDR1 and CDR2: GTSNPN, SVGIG (reference sequence). The CDR3 spells CAWKHFNYGYTF. CDR3 DNA: TGTGCCTGGAAGCACTTCAACTATGGCTACACCTTC.

This clone was found a few times. The chain couples TRBV2 to TRBJ1-1, with 7 nucleotides matching TRBD1. The junction had 9 bases not matched to a gene; V was cut back by 8 bases and J by 3 bases. This CDR3 contains 14 residues. Per germline, CDR1 SNHLY and CDR2 FYNNEI. The CDR3 protein is CASASDRVHTEAFF. The CDR3 bases are TGTGCCAGCGCCAGCGACAGGGTTCACACTGAAGCTTTCTTT. The full variable domain, completed using reference TRBV2 and TRBJ1-1, is EPEVTQTPSHQVTQMGQEVILRCVPISNHLYFYWYRQILGQKVEFLVSFYNNEISEKSEIFDDQFSVERPDGSNFTLKIRSTKLEDSAMYFCASASDRVHTEAFFGQGTRLTVV.

The chain uses TRBV7-3 and TRBJ2-3, with 10 nucleotides matching TRBD2. The CDR3 covers 16 residues. Germline V lookup: CDR1 SGHTA, CDR2 FQGTGA. Trimming at V came to 5 bases and at J to 4 bases, leaving 9 bases not matched to a gene. The CDR3 loop reads CASSAEGLALSDTQYF. The CDR3 bases are TGTGCCAGCAGCGCCGAGGGACTAGCGCTCTCAGATACGCAGTATTTT.

The genes are TRBV6-5 and TRBJ2-7, with unresolved D. This CDR3 has 14 residues. The germline V and J ends were trimmed by 5 bases and 2 bases, with 13 bases remaining between them. Germline V gene sequence: CDR1 MNHEY, CDR2 SVGAGI. The CDR3 nucleotides are TGTGCCAGCAGTCCAAACACCTTACCCTACGAGCAGTACTTC. Translated: CASSPNTLPYEQYF.

The genes are TRBV6-2 or TRBV6-3 and TRBJ1-1, with 8 bases identical to TRBD1. Unmatched junction bases numbered 8, after V lost 6 bases and J lost 5 bases. CDR1 is MNHEY and CDR2 is SVGEGT in the germline V gene. There are 14 residues in the CDR3. In nucleotides, the CDR3 is TGTGCCAGCAGCACATCAGGGGGCTGGACTGAAGCTTTCTTT. This encodes CASSTSGGWTEAFF.

J is TRBJ2-7 and V is TRBV3-1 (or the pseudogene TRBV3-2); no firm D call. CDR3 length equals 11 residues. Deletions cut 4 bases from V and 7 bases from J, with 8 bases between. CDR1 is LGHDT and CDR2 is YNNKEL in the germline V gene (reference sequence). DNA for the CDR3: TGTGCCAGCAGCCGCCGCTATGAGCAGTACTTC. It encodes CASSRRYEQYF.

This clone was seen a single time. V is TRBV6-6 and J is TRBJ1-5; maybe TRBD1 (6 bases). Per the germline V gene, CDR1 is MNHNY and CDR2 is SVGAGI (reference sequence). V was trimmed by 2 bases and J by 7 bases, leaving 12 bases between them. This CDR3 has 14 residues. In nucleotides, the CDR3 is TGTGCCAGCAGTTACGCAGGGGTCAACCAGCCCCAGCATTTT. The encoded protein is CASSYAGVNQPQHF.